These 7 T cell receptor beta chains were sequenced from one sample in a study of OX40 agonist ivuxolimab in advanced cancers. Profiled with immunoSEQ multiplex PCR; TCRdb holds only in-frame clones, not every one. The table has under 95,000 clones, 84% seen once. The input for sequencing was CD4+ or CD8+ T cells sorted from blood, taken in a trial of the OX40 agonist ivuxolimab. Every receptor here comes from an adult with an advanced solid tumor such as melanoma, head and neck, liver or kidney cancer.

The J gene is TRBJ2-5, the V gene TRBV2; TRBD1 is a possible D gene (6 bases). The CDR3 runs to 12 residues. V was clipped by 6 bases and J by 5 bases, with 10 bases between them. Germline loops: CDR1 SNHLY, CDR2 FYNNEI. The CDR3 coding sequence is TGTGCCAGCAGCAGGGGTGGGGAGACCCAGTACTTC. Translated: CASSRGGETQYF.

This clone was seen more than once but under ten times. CDR3 in DNA: TGTGCCAGCTCCGGGGGCGGGAGAAAAGAGACCCAGTACTTC. As protein: CASSGGGRKETQYF. The chain links TRBV27 to TRBJ2-5, with D maybe TRBD2 (7 bases). V lost 8 bases and J lost 3, with 16 bases in between. The CDR3 has 14 amino acids. Looked up from germline, CDR1 is MNHEY and CDR2 is SMNVEV (reference sequence).

J is TRBJ2-5 and V is TRBV5-1, with D possibly matching TRBD1 (6 bases). Between the trimmed V and J ends, which lost 5 bases and 0 bases, there was a span of 17 bases. This CDR3 comprises 16 residues. Germline loops: CDR1 SGHRS, CDR2 YFSETQ. CDR3 sequence (DNA): TGCGCCAGCAGACCCTCTCTAGGGGGATACCAAGAGACCCAGTACTTC. Its protein is CASRPSLGGYQETQYF.

In this sample, this clone turned up once. The chain has TRBV7-6 and TRBJ1-5; the D is unclear. In germline, CDR1 is SGHVS, CDR2 FNYEAQ. CDR3 length: 13 amino acids. V shed 11 bases and J shed 5 bases, with 16 bases lying between them. CDR3 residues: CASAWGTDQPQHF. CDR3 DNA: TGTGCCTCAGCGTGGGGTACGGATCAGCCCCAGCATTTT.

V usage is TRBV7-8 and J usage is TRBJ2-2; no clear D gene. Germline V lookup: CDR1 SGHVS, CDR2 FQNEAQ. The CDR3 has 13 residues. Trimming pared 1 base from V and 7 bases from J, leaving 7 bases between. CDR3 sequence: CASSLDGFGELFF. The DNA for the CDR3 is TGTGCCAGCAGCTTAGACGGGTTCGGGGAGCTGTTTTTT.

The chain links TRBV9 to TRBJ2-1; D is uncertain. The V end lost 3 bases, the J end lost 3 bases, and 10 bases lay between the germline ends. The CDR3 is made up of 14 amino acids. The germline V gene has CDR1 SGDLS and CDR2 YYNGEE. The CDR3 reads CASSGRTNYNEQFF. CDR3 DNA: TGTGCCAGCAGCGGGAGAACCAACTACAATGAGCAGTTCTTC.

The chain joins TRBV29-1 to TRBJ2-7; D uncertain. Trimming removed 2 bases from V and 0 bases from J, with 11 bases in between. The CDR3 covers 14 residues. Germline V gene lookup returns CDR1 SQVTM and CDR2 ANQGSEA. The DNA for the CDR3 is TGCAGCGTTGAAATGACTTGGGACTCCTACGAGCAGTACTTC. Translation gives CSVEMTWDSYEQYF.